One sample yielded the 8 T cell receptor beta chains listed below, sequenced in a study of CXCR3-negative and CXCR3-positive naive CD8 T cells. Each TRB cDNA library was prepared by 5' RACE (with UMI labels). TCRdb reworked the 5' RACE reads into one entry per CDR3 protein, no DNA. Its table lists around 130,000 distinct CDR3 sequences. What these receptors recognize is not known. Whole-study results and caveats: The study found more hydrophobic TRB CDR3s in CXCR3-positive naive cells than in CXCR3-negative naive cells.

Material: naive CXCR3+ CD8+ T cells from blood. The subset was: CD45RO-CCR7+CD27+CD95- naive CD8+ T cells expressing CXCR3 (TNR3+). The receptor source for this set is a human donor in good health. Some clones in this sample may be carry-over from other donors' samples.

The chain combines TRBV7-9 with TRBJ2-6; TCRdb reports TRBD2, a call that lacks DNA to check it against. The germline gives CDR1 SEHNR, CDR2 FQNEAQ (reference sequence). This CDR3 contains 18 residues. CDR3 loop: CASSLGAGLLSGANVLTF.

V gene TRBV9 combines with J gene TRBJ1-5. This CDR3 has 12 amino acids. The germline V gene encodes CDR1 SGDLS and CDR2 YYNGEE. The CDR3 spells CASGALDQPQHF.

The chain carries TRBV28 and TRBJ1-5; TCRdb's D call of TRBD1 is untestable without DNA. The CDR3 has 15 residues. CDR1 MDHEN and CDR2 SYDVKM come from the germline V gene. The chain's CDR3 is CASSLYRGLNQPQHF.

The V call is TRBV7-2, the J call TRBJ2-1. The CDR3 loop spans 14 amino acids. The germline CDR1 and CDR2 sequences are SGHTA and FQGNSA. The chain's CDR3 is CASSLILLGNEQFF.

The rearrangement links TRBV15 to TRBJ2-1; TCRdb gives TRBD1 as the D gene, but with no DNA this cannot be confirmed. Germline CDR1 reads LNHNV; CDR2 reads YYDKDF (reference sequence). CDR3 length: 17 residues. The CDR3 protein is CATSRLVSQNARNEQFF.

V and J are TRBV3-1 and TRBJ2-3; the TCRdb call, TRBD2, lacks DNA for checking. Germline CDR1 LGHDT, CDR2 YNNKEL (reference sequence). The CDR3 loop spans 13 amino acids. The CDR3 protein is CASSQGTTDTQYF.

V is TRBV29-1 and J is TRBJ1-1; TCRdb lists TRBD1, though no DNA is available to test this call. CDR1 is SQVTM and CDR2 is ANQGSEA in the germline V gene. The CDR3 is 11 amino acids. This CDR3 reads CSVPTGTEAFF.

CDR3 residues: CSARLAGDSYNEQFF. The V gene is TRBV20-1, the J gene TRBJ2-1; with no DNA, the TCRdb D assignment of TRBD2 cannot be verified. Germline V gene sequence: CDR1 DFQATT, CDR2 SNEGSKA (reference sequence). The CDR3 consists of 15 residues.